A selection of T cell receptor beta chains follows, all from one sample in a study of high-grade serous ovarian cancer treatment subgroups. Sequencing was performed with immunoSEQ multiplex PCR; in TCRdb, only in-frame clones are kept and a portion is missing. This table holds 30,000 to 40,000 clones, roughly 83% found once. The sample was tumor tissue. The receptor set was obtained from a human donor with high-grade serous ovarian cancer. CDR3s include the opening cysteine and the closing phenylalanine or tryptophan. Fields, in order: J gene, CDR3 length, V gene, clone size, D gene, CDR3 protein, CDR3 DNA. A D gene is named only where the DNA matches it firmly. Size is omitted from some rows. Given values are once, few, many or a class for expanded clones.

TRBJ1-1,15,TRBV7-9,NA,NA,CASSLMAAVNTEAFF,TGTGCCAGCAGCTTAATGGCGGCCGTGAACACTGAAGCTTTCTTT
TRBJ2-1,16,TRBV23-1,once,TRBD1,CASGHRGRVESNEQFF,TGCGCCAGCGGTCACAGGGGAAGAGTTGAATCAAATGAGCAGTTCTTC
TRBJ2-1,13,TRBV5-1,NA,NA,CASQKDLYNEQFF,TGCGCCAGCCAAAAGGACCTTTACAATGAGCAGTTCTTC
TRBJ1-2,14,TRBV7-6,few,NA,CASSPGGGDYGYTF,TGTGCCAGCAGTCCCGGGGGGGGAGACTATGGCTACACCTTC
TRBJ2-3,17,TRBV19,NA,TRBD1,CASTSDRGPSSTDTQYF,TGTGCCAGTACTTCAGACAGGGGGCCTTCTAGCACAGATACGCAGTATTTT
TRBJ2-3,12,TRBV27,NA,NA,CASSRSADTQYF,TGTGCCAGCAGCCGTAGTGCAGATACGCAGTATTTT
TRBJ2-5,16,TRBV10-2,NA,TRBD2,CASSAGASGRQETQYF,TGCGCCAGCAGTGCTGGGGCTAGCGGGAGACAAGAGACCCAGTACTTC
TRBJ1-6,13,TRBV7-9,NA,TRBD1,CASSGQGDSPLHF,TGTGCCAGCAGCGGACAGGGGGATTCACCCCTCCACTTT
TRBJ1-1,15,TRBV6-5,once,NA,CASSKTLTRETEAFF,TGTGCCAGCAGCAAAACCCTGACCAGGGAGACTGAAGCTTTCTTT
TRBJ2-5,14,TRBV6-5,NA,NA,CASRLDRYQETQYF,TGTGCCAGCAGGCTGGACAGATATCAAGAGACCCAGTACTTC
TRBJ2-7,14,TRBV4-3,NA,NA,CASSPAGTSYEQYF,TGCGCCAGCAGCCCGGCAGGGACGTCCTACGAGCAGTACTTC
TRBJ2-2,14,TRBV7-3,NA,NA,CASSFGQNTGELFF,TGTGCCAGCAGCTTCGGACAGAACACCGGGGAGCTGTTTTTT
TRBJ2-7,13,TRBV10-3,NA,TRBD1,CAISGDSNYEQYF,TGTGCCATCAGTGGGGACAGTAACTACGAGCAGTACTTC
TRBJ1-5,15,TRBV5-1,NA,TRBD1,CASSLDGTENQPQHF,TGCGCCAGCAGCTTGGACGGGACAGAGAATCAGCCCCAGCATTTT
TRBJ1-2,14,TRBV5-1,few,NA,CASSRGDGLWLGSF,TGCGCCAGCAGCCGGGGGGACGGACTATGGCTTGGCTCCTTC
TRBJ1-2,14,TRBV4-3,NA,NA,CASSQVGRSYGYTF,TGCGCCAGCAGCCAAGTAGGGCGTAGCTATGGCTACACCTTC
TRBJ2-5,14,TRBV6-1,NA,NA,CASSDLRGPETQYF,TGTGCCAGCAGCGACCTGAGGGGCCCAGAGACCCAGTACTTC
TRBJ2-5,13,TRBV10-2,NA,NA,CASSETARETQYF,TGCGCCAGCAGTGAGACAGCTAGGGAGACCCAGTACTTC
TRBJ1-5,16,TRBV19,NA,NA,CASSISQGRGGQPQHF,TGTGCCAGTAGCATAAGCCAGGGGCGCGGGGGGCAGCCCCAGCATTTT
TRBJ2-2,15,TRBV19,NA,NA,CASSIGGGWTGELFF,TGTGCCAGTAGTATAGGAGGAGGGTGGACCGGGGAGCTGTTTTTT
TRBJ2-7,15,TRBV4-3,NA,TRBD2,CASSHNSGRSYEQYF,TGCGCCAGCAGCCATAACAGCGGGAGGAGCTACGAGCAGTACTTC
TRBJ2-7,14,TRBV2,NA,NA,CASRRGTETYEQYF,TGTGCCAGCAGGAGGGGGACGGAAACCTACGAGCAGTACTTC